This T cell receptor (beta chain) was obtained from a study of blood T cell repertoires in COVID-19. Overall study: Some COVID-19 samples were acute and others convalescent; all came from the United States, Italy and Spain. The analysed material was cDNA or gDNA that came from T cells, B-cell-depleted T cells, or PBMCs.

The V gene's germline CDR1 is SGHTA and CDR2 FQGNSA. CDR3 length equals 14 residues. The V end lost 3 bases, the J end lost 7 bases, and 10 bases lay between the germline ends. Original processing methods: Estimated nucleated cell counts came from reference gene primer amplification. Libraries were prepared by immunoSEQ multiplex PCR; TCRdb keeps only in-frame clonotypes and omits some of them. V, J and clone size are taken as reported in that table, and D and trimming were inferred from the DNA itself. Of a few hundred thousand clones in the sample, around nine tenths are singletons; the top ten hold less than 8.5%.

Specimen: peripheral blood. V is TRBV7-2 and J is TRBJ1-6, with D possibly TRBD1 on 5 matching bases. This clonotype was obtained from a woman in her 70s with active or convalescent COVID-19. CDR3 sequence (DNA): TGTGCCAGCAGCTTCAAGGGGTCGAATTCACCCCTCCACTTT. It yields the protein CASSFKGSNSPLHF.